This T cell receptor (beta chain) is drawn from a study of vaccination effects on CD4 cells after COVID-19. Whole-study context: All participants had two doses of either the BNT162b2 or mRNA-1273 vaccine. Study results and limitations: Clones induced by infection and by vaccine showed marked clonal contraction late after vaccination.

Trimming removed 0 bases at V and 3 bases at J, with 10 bases between. Germline values: CDR1 LNHNV, CDR2 YYDKDF (reference sequence). The CDR3 is made up of 15 amino acids. Prior to sequencing, the ViraFEST assay stimulated PBMC with viral peptide pools, which expanded the antigen-specific CD4+ T cells. Following a roughly ten-day culture, CD4+ T cells were purified. Vaccine recipients had no previous SARS-CoV-2 infection; their nucleocapsid antibodies were negative. Worth noting for this clone: The antigen is undetermined.

Only in-frame clones appear in the TCRdb table, and some are missing; sequencing was by immunoSEQ multiplex PCR. The sample includes over 60,000 clones, roughly 76% of them seen just once. This sequence originates from a human donor who received a COVID-19 vaccine. The V gene is TRBV15, the J gene TRBJ2-3; D may match TRBD1 or TRBD2 (6 bases each). Sequenced here: CD4+ T cells from PBMCs cultured with HCoV-NL63 spike peptides, sampled before COVID-19 vaccination. This CDR3 is CATSRDGGPTDTQYF. The CDR3 bases are TGTGCCACCAGCAGAGATGGGGGGCCAACAGATACGCAGTATTTT.